The sequence of this TCR beta chain was determined in a study of T cell changes during pregnancy in multiple sclerosis. The germline V gene has CDR1 MNHEY and CDR2 SVGAGI. The V gene lost 7 bases and the J gene lost 9 bases, with 16 bases spanning the gap. There are 14 residues in the CDR3. Measured with immunoSEQ multiplex PCR; TCRdb has only the in-frame clones, and not every one. This sample yields roughly 61,000 clones, of which 90% are seen a single time; roughly 0.82% belongs to the top ten. The specimen was peripheral blood, collected in the first trimester of pregnancy. The chain recombines TRBV6-5 with TRBJ1-6; maybe TRBD1 (6 bases). The clonotype was recovered from a female donor in good health, enrolled as a control in a pregnancy study. The CDR3 region is CASTSDSRGSPLHF. The CDR3 bases are TGTGCCAGCACCTCGGACAGCCGCGGTTCACCCCTCCACTTT.